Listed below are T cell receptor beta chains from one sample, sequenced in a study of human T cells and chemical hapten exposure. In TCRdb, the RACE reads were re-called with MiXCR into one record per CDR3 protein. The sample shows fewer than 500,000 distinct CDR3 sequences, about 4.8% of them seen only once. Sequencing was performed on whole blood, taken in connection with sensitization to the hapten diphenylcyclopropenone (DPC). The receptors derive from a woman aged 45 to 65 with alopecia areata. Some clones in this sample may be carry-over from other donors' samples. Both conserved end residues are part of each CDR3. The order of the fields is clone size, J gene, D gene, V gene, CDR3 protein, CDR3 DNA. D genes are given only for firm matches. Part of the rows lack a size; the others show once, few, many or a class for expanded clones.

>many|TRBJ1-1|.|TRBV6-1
CASSEIWPGEEAFF
TGTGCCAGCAGTGAAATATGGCCGGGGGAAGAAGCTTTCTTT
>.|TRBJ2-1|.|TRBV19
CASSISGGEGWTSVGNEQFF
TGTGCCAGTAGTATCTCAGGGGGCGAGGGATGGACTAGCGTAGGGAATGAGCAGTTCTTC
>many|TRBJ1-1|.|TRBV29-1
CSVAEGPEAFF
TGCAGCGTTGCGGAGGGTCCTGAAGCTTTCTTT
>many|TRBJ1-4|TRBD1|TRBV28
CASSLSQGAREKLFF
TGTGCCAGCAGCCTCTCCCAGGGGGCGCGTGAAAAACTGTTTTTT
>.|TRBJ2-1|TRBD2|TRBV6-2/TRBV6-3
CASSYRLSGRAYNNEQFF
TGTGCCAGCAGTTACCGCCTTAGCGGGAGGGCCTATAACAATGAGCAGTTCTTC
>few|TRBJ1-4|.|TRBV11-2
CASSLARGKLFF
TGTGCCAGCAGCTTAGCTCGGGGGAAACTGTTTTTT
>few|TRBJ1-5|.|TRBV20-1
CSATPSGQPQHF
TGCAGTGCTACTCCCTCTGGGCAGCCCCAGCATTTT
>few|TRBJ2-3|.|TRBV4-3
CASSQDRAGTDTQYF
TGCGCCAGCAGCCAAGACCGGGCGGGCACAGATACGCAGTATTTT
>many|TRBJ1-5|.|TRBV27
CASSLGIPNQPQHF
TGTGCCAGCAGTTTAGGCATACCCAATCAGCCCCAGCATTTT
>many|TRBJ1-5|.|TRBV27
CASSFQVNQPQHF
TGTGCCAGCAGTTTTCAGGTTAACCAGCCCCAGCATTTT
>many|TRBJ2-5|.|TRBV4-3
CASSQGIGGRQETQYF
TGCGCCAGCAGCCAAGGTATCGGGGGCCGGCAAGAGACCCAGTACTTC
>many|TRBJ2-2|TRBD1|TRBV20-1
CSAKGQGETGELFF
TGCAGTGCCAAGGGACAGGGGGAAACCGGGGAGCTGTTTTTT
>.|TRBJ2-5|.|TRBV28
CASSNSGSQETQYF
TGTGCCAGCAGCAACTCTGGGTCCCAAGAGACCCAGTACTTC
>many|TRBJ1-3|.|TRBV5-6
CASRVRGPGNTIYF
TGTGCCAGCAGGGTGCGGGGACCCGGAAACACCATATATTTT
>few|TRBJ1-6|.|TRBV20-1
CSAIPNWGALGNSPLHF
TGCAGTGCTATCCCAAACTGGGGGGCCCTGGGGAATTCACCCCTCCACTTT
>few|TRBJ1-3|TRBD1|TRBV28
CASSLLVRDRGKDGNTIYF
TGTGCCAGCAGTTTATTGGTTCGGGACAGGGGAAAGGATGGAAACACCATATATTTT
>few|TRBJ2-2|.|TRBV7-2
CASSLEPSRNTGELFF
TGTGCCAGCAGCTTAGAGCCTAGCCGAAACACCGGGGAGCTGTTTTTT
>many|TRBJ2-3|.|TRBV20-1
CSARGFRTDTQYF
TGCAGTGCTAGAGGATTTCGCACAGATACGCAGTATTTT
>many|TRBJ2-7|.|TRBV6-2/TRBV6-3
CASGPGGLGFEQYF
TGTGCCAGCGGACCTGGGGGACTTGGTTTCGAGCAGTACTTC
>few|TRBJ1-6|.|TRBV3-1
CASSQDRFPSYNSPLHF
TGTGCCAGCAGCCAGGACCGCTTTCCCTCCTATAATTCACCCCTCCACTTT
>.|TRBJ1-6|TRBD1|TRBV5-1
CASSSTGDPYNSPLHF
TGCGCCAGCAGCTCGACAGGGGACCCCTATAATTCACCCCTCCACTTT
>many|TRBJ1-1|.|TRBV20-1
CSACTRTGTEAFF
TGCAGTGCTTGTACTCGAACAGGTACTGAAGCTTTCTTT
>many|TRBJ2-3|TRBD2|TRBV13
CASSFSSGGFSTDTQYF
TGTGCCAGCAGCTTTAGTAGCGGGGGGTTTAGCACAGATACGCAGTATTTT
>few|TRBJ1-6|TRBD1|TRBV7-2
CASSLGTGGASPLHF
TGTGCCAGCAGCTTAGGTACAGGGGGCGCTTCACCCCTCCACTTT
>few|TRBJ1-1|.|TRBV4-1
CASTLGAAVDTEAFF
TGCGCCAGCACCTTAGGCGCGGCTGTCGACACTGAAGCTTTCTTT
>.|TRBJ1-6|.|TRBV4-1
CASSQTSGLPNSPLHF
TGCGCCAGCAGCCAAACTTCGGGGCTGCCAAATTCACCCCTCCACTTT
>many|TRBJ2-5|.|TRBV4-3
CASSPEAASEAKYF
TGCGCCAGCAGCCCGGAGGCGGCCTCTGAGGCTAAGTACTTC
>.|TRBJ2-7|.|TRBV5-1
CASSVTASYEQYF
TGCGCCAGCAGCGTTACAGCCTCCTACGAGCAGTACTTC
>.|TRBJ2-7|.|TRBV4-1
CASSRQDLAEQYF
TGCGCCAGCAGCCGACAGGACCTAGCGGAGCAGTACTTC